Each of the 26 T cell receptor beta chains below was sequenced from the same sample in a study of cytomegalovirus exposure and HLA in healthy donors (dated by TCRdb to the late 2010s). The library was generated by the immunoSEQ multiplex PCR assay. A mixture of 60 forward primers for TCR Vbeta segments and 13 reverse primers for TCR Jbeta segments was used in the multiplex PCR. This is the immuneACCESS table as TCRdb keeps it, with only in-frame sequences that have V and J called. A part of the clones is gone; compared with another copy, unresolved V genes explain less than half, and the rest is unexplained. For this sample the table gives 110,000 to 150,000 clones, of which 65% to 85% were detected only once. In total, the top ten clones hold less than 5% of the sample. The sample was PBMCs. These receptors came from a male donor in good health and CMV-seronegative.

The chain employs TRBV19 and TRBJ1-2; weak D call: TRBD1 (5 bases). Per the germline V gene, CDR1 is LNHDA and CDR2 is SQIVND (reference sequence). The CDR3 consists of 15 residues. Trimming removed 5 bases at V and 6 bases at J, with 19 bases between. This chain's CDR3 is CASSGAFLRGDGYTF. In DNA, the CDR3 is TGTGCCAGTAGTGGGGCGTTTCTCCGTGGGGATGGCTACACCTTC.

V gene TRBV14 combines with J gene TRBJ1-1; unclear D gene. Trimming left V 2 bases short and J 1 base short, with 5 bases between. The germline V gene encodes CDR1 SGHDN and CDR2 FVKESK. The length of the CDR3 is 13 residues. CDR3 sequence (DNA): TGTGCCAGCAGCCAATACAGGAACACTGAAGCTTTCTTT. Protein sequence: CASSQYRNTEAFF.

The CDR3 bases are TGTGCCAGCAGCCAAAGGAGGGGGCAGGGGACTAATGAAAAACTGTTTTTT. This encodes CASSQRRGQGTNEKLFF. The chain is built from TRBV11-3 and TRBJ1-4; 7 bases are a match to TRBD1. This CDR3 region has 17 residues. Germline assignment: CDR1 SGHNT and CDR2 YENEEA. Losses at the gene ends were 5 bases for V and 2 bases for J; bases not matched to a gene: 11. The full variable domain, its missing parts supplied by reference TRBV11-3 and TRBJ1-4, is EAGVVQSPRYKIIEKKQPVAFWCNPISGHNTLYWYLQNLGQGPELLIRYENEEAVDDSQLPKDRFSAERLKGVDSTLKIQPAELGDSAVYLCASSQRRGQGTNEKLFFGSGTQLSVL.

The gene calls are TRBV13 and TRBJ2-7; D perhaps matches TRBD1 (6 bases). The germline V and J ends were trimmed by 1 base and 0 bases, with 10 bases remaining between them. Germline V lookup: CDR1 PRHDT, CDR2 FYEKMQ (reference sequence). The CDR3 runs 15 residues. The DNA of the CDR3 is TGTGCCAGCAGCTTAGAGCAGGGGAGCTCCTACGAGCAGTACTTC. Its protein product is CASSLEQGSSYEQYF.

This clone was seen once. The chain is built from TRBV19 and TRBJ2-3, with a weak D call TRBD2 (5 bases). Deletions cut 5 bases from V and 5 bases from J, with 17 bases between. The germline CDR1 and CDR2 sequences are LNHDA and SQIVND (reference sequence). This CDR3 spans 15 amino acids. The CDR3 DNA sequence: TGTGCCAGTAGTGGCGGGCCCTCCCCGGGAGATACGCAGTATTTT. This translates into CASSGGPSPGDTQYF.

In the case of this clone: The junction does not match germline at one end; this may be a read error. This chain joins TRBV7-8 and TRBJ1-4; D remains unclear. The CDR3 consists of 14 residues. CDR1 is SGHVS and CDR2 is FQNEAQ in the germline V gene. In DNA form, the CDR3 reads TGTGCCAGCAGCTTAGGAGACATTAATGAAAGACTGTTTTTT. This gives the protein CASSLGDINERLFF.

This clone was seen only once. V gene TRBV14 combines with J gene TRBJ1-2; possible D gene TRBD1, 6 bases. The CDR3 loop spans 13 amino acids. With 2 bases removed from V and 8 bases from J, the gap between germline ends came to 12 bases. The germline CDR1 and CDR2 sequences are SGHDN and FVKESK. The CDR3 coding sequence is TGTGCCAGCAGCCAAATCGGGACACACGGCTACACCTTC. The encoded protein is CASSQIGTHGYTF.

This clone has more than one count but fewer than ten. The rearrangement links TRBV27 to TRBJ1-2; no clear D. V was trimmed by 6 bases and J by 0 bases, leaving 8 bases between them. The CDR3 contains 13 residues. Germline V gene sequence: CDR1 MNHEY, CDR2 SMNVEV (reference sequence). CDR3 sequence reads: CASSTASNYGYTF. The CDR3 DNA follows: TGTGCCAGCAGCACAGCTTCTAACTATGGCTACACCTTC.

CDR3 region: CASSIDMGGGQSSPLHF. The CDR3 nucleotides are TGTGCCAGTAGTATAGACATGGGGGGGGGACAATCGTCACCCCTCCACTTT. The chain combines TRBV19 with TRBJ1-6; tentative D call: TRBD1 (6 bases). Trimming removed 0 bases at V and 10 bases at J, with 19 bases between. The CDR3 runs 17 residues. CDR1 and CDR2 (germline): LNHDA, SQIVND (reference sequence).

The chain combines TRBV7-9 with TRBJ2-3; the match to TRBD2 covers 12 bases. The J segment lost 6 bases and the V segment lost 5 bases, leaving 6 bases of the junction unmatched. Germline V gene data show CDR1 as SEHNR and CDR2 as FQNEAQ (reference sequence). CDR3 length equals 15 residues. The CDR3 region is CASSKGTSGFDTQYF. As DNA, the CDR3 is TGTGCCAGCAGCAAGGGGACTAGCGGGTTCGATACGCAGTATTTT. The variable domain in full, completed from reference TRBV7-9 and TRBJ2-3, reads DTGVSQNPRHKITKRGQNVTFRCDPISEHNRLYWYRQTLGQGPEFLTYFQNEAQLEKSRLLSDRFSAERPKGSFSTLEIQRTEQGDSAMYLCASSKGTSGFDTQYFGPGTRLTVL.

This clone was counted once. This chain connects TRBV9 to TRBJ1-2; D perhaps matches TRBD1 (5 bases). Germline V gene sequence: CDR1 SGDLS, CDR2 YYNGEE. The CDR3 runs to 13 residues. V was clipped by 0 bases and J by 2 bases, with 5 bases between them. Written as DNA, the CDR3 is TGTGCCAGCAGCGTAGACAGGAACTATGGCTACACCTTC. Protein: CASSVDRNYGYTF.

This clone was seen a single time. The chain has TRBV7-9 and TRBJ2-1, with 10 nucleotides matching TRBD1. The CDR3 is 13 residues long. Germline assignment: CDR1 SEHNR and CDR2 FQNEAQ (reference sequence). V shed 4 bases, J shed 7 bases, and the junction held 1 base outside the gene matches. CDR3 protein: CASSSDRGNEQFF. As DNA, the CDR3 is TGTGCCAGCAGCTCGGACAGGGGGAATGAGCAGTTCTTC.

This clone was detected once. V is TRBV5-1 and J is TRBJ2-2; D possibly corresponds to TRBD1 (5 bases). This CDR3 region has 16 residues. Trimming took off 1 base at V and 1 base at J, with 11 bases between the two ends. CDR1 SGHRS and CDR2 YFSETQ come from the germline V gene. The chain's CDR3 is CASSLLGLMNTGELFF. The CDR3 region has the DNA TGCGCCAGCAGCTTGTTGGGGCTTATGAACACCGGGGAGCTGTTTTTT.

The rearrangement uses TRBV4-2 and TRBJ1-5, with 7 bases matching TRBD1. With V trimmed by 4 bases and J by 7 bases, 10 bases remained unmatched. The length of the CDR3 is 15 residues. Germline-derived CDR1 and CDR2 are LGHNA and YNFKEQ. In DNA, the CDR3 is TGTGCCAGCAGCCTGCGCGGGGACAGAGGACAGCCCCAGCATTTT. Encoded protein: CASSLRGDRGQPQHF.

V is TRBV14 and J is TRBJ2-1; D possibly corresponds to TRBD2 (5 bases). V was cut by 4 bases and J by 7 bases, with 11 bases left in between. This CDR3 has 13 amino acids. CDR1 SGHDN and CDR2 FVKESK come from the germline V gene. This CDR3 reads CASSLGLFNEQFF. The CDR3 nucleotides are TGTGCCAGCAGCCTAGGACTCTTTAATGAGCAGTTCTTC.

The rearrangement uses TRBV6-4 and TRBJ2-3; D call uncertain. The ends were cut back, 4 bases at V and 2 bases at J, with 7 bases in the middle. The germline V gene encodes CDR1 MRHNA and CDR2 SNTAGT. The CDR3 has 13 amino acids. CDR3 region: CASSAADTDTQYF. Written as DNA, the CDR3 is TGTGCCAGCAGTGCCGCAGACACAGATACGCAGTATTTT.

The gene calls are TRBV7-2 and TRBJ2-4, with D perhaps TRBD1 (6 bases). The CDR3 spans 19 residues. CDR1 is SGHTA, CDR2 FQGNSA, per germline. Trimming took 7 bases from V and 0 from J, leaving 25 bases between them. In DNA, the CDR3 is TGTGCCAGCACCTCTAGCCCCTTGGGGGCGGCCGTAGCCAAAAACATTCAGTACTTC. It translates to CASTSSPLGAAVAKNIQYF.

This chain links TRBV7-2 with TRBJ2-7; 7 positions match TRBD1. CDR3 length: 11 amino acids. V lost 8 bases to trimming and J lost 5 bases; unmatched junction nucleotides: 3. CDR1 and CDR2 from the germline V gene are SGHTA and FQGNSA. CDR3 protein: CASGRGHEQYF. The DNA for the CDR3 is TGTGCCAGCGGAAGGGGGCACGAGCAGTACTTC.

The sample holds one count of this clone. This chain joins TRBV7-2 and TRBJ1-2; TRBD1 agrees at 8 bases. Germline CDR1 SGHTA, CDR2 FQGNSA. After removal of 4 bases from V and 6 bases from J, the junction contained 7 bases not matched to a gene. The CDR3 extends over 14 amino acids. For the CDR3, the DNA is TGTGCCAGCAGCTGGGGACAGGCGGTGAATGGCTACACCTTC. It codes for CASSWGQAVNGYTF.

The chain links TRBV19 to TRBJ2-1, with D perhaps TRBD2 (6 bases). Trimming pared 0 bases from V and 7 bases from J, leaving 19 bases between. Germline CDR1 reads LNHDA; CDR2 reads SQIVND (reference sequence). The CDR3 sequence is 17 residues long. CDR3 amino acids: CASSIETSTIPRNEQFF. In nucleotides, the CDR3 is TGTGCCAGTAGTATAGAAACTAGCACCATCCCTCGGAATGAGCAGTTCTTC.

The chain carries TRBV9 and TRBJ2-6; the D gene is possibly TRBD2 (6 bases). Trimming pared 4 bases from V and 0 bases from J, leaving 14 bases between. The germline V gene encodes CDR1 SGDLS and CDR2 YYNGEE. This CDR3 contains 17 residues. The CDR3 loop reads CASSWDGSFSGANVLTF. CDR3 bases: TGTGCCAGCAGCTGGGACGGGAGCTTCTCTGGGGCCAACGTCCTGACTTTC.

The CDR3 loop is CASSSSMGATQYF. CDR3 coding DNA: TGTGCCAGCAGTTCATCAATGGGAGCCACGCAGTATTTT. The rearrangement links TRBV27 to TRBJ2-3, with D possibly matching TRBD2 (5 bases). CDR3 length: 13 amino acids. Trimming took 4 bases from V and 9 from J, leaving 14 bases between them. CDR1 is MNHEY, CDR2 SMNVEV, per germline (reference sequence).

CDR3 sequence reads: CASSLDGPVGSYGYTF. In DNA form, the CDR3 reads TGTGCCAGCAGCTTAGATGGCCCTGTGGGCAGCTATGGCTACACCTTC. The chain joins TRBV11-2 to TRBJ1-2, with D unresolved. The CDR3 is made up of 16 amino acids. V was trimmed by 0 bases and J by 4 bases, leaving 15 bases between them. Germline CDR1 reads SGHAT; CDR2 reads FQNNGV. Together with reference TRBV11-2 and TRBJ1-2, the CDR3 gives the full variable domain: EAGVAQSPRYKIIEKRQSVAFWCNPISGHATLYWYQQILGQGPKLLIQFQNNGVVDDSQLPKDRFSAERLKGVDSTLKIQPAKLEDSAVYLCASSLDGPVGSYGYTFGSGTRLTVV.

This clone was picked up one time. The chain carries TRBV5-4 and TRBJ2-3, with 8 bases lining up with TRBD2. V was pared by 4 bases and J by 4 bases, with 5 bases of the junction left unmatched. Germline CDR1 and CDR2: SGHNT and YYREEE (reference sequence). The CDR3 has 14 residues. The CDR3 DNA reads TGTGCCAGCAGCCCGCCGGGGGGGGCAGATACGCAGTATTTT. Residues: CASSPPGGADTQYF.

The genes are TRBV6-4 and TRBJ1-5; TRBD1 agrees at 9 bases. The CDR3 extends over 16 amino acids. J lost 2 bases, V lost 3 bases, and 5 bases had no gene match. The V gene's germline CDR1 is MRHNA and CDR2 SNTAGT. The CDR3: CASSETGGAGNQPQHF. The CDR3 DNA reads as TGTGCCAGCAGTGAGACAGGGGGAGCCGGCAATCAGCCCCAGCATTTT.

The chain links TRBV5-4 to TRBJ2-7; maybe TRBD1 (5 bases). This CDR3 contains 13 residues. Germline V gene lookup returns CDR1 SGHNT and CDR2 YYREEE (reference sequence). The V gene lost 0 bases and the J gene lost 8 bases, with 12 bases spanning the gap. The CDR3 sequence is CASSLEGNSQQYF. CDR3 coding DNA: TGTGCCAGCAGCTTGGAGGGGAACTCCCAGCAGTACTTC.